The 20 T cell receptor beta chains below all came from one sample that was sequenced in a study of shared clonotypes between healthy human individuals. The protocol was immunoSEQ multiplex PCR, while the TCRdb copy is restricted to in-frame clones and leaves out a portion. The profile covers some 470,000 clones, with 76% appearing a single time and 10% to 15% taken by the ten largest. Sequencing was done on a sample of PBMCs. The receptors derive from a woman aged 40 to 50 in good health. Some clones in this sample may be carry-over from other donors' samples.

The chain combines TRBV7-9 with TRBJ2-7; maybe TRBD1 (5 bases). Trimming shortened V by 4 bases and J by 0 bases, and 10 bases separated the two germline ends. The CDR3 has 14 residues. Germline assignment: CDR1 SEHNR and CDR2 FQNEAQ (reference sequence). CDR3 sequence reads: CASSYQGSSYEQYF. CDR3 coding DNA: TGTGCCAGCAGCTACCAGGGTTCCTCCTACGAGCAGTACTTC.

This chain connects TRBV5-4 to TRBJ2-1, with 8 bases identical to TRBD1. Trimming removed 4 bases from V and 6 bases from J; junction bases left unmatched: 9. The CDR3 has 15 amino acids. CDR1 and CDR2 (germline): SGHNT, YYREEE (reference sequence). CDR3 nucleotide sequence: TGTGCCAGCAGCCCGGACAGGGCTCTGAGCAATGAGCAGTTCTTC. It yields the protein CASSPDRALSNEQFF.

The gene calls are TRBV6-1 and TRBJ1-1; D is possibly TRBD1 (6 bases). The CDR3 length is 14 residues. Looked up from germline, CDR1 is MNHNS and CDR2 is SASEGT. Between the trimmed V and J ends, which lost 4 bases and 1 base, there was a span of 10 bases. The CDR3 region is CASSGRTANTEAFF. CDR3 sequence (DNA): TGTGCCAGCAGTGGAAGGACAGCGAACACTGAAGCTTTCTTT.

A note on this clone: This CDR3 is also generated by other DNA sequences in the sample. This chain links TRBV9 with TRBJ2-1; possible D gene TRBD2, 7 bases. V was pared by 0 bases and J by 2 bases, with 9 bases between. Germline V gene lookup returns CDR1 SGDLS and CDR2 YYNGEE. This CDR3 comprises 15 residues. CDR3 sequence reads: CASSVAGGPYNEQFF. The CDR3 DNA reads as TGTGCCAGCAGCGTAGCCGGGGGGCCCTACAATGAGCAGTTCTTC.

This clone was seen a single time. This chain connects TRBV6-1 to TRBJ2-1; the D is unclear. The CDR3 is 17 amino acids. Germline-derived CDR1 and CDR2 are MNHNS and SASEGT. Trimming left V 2 bases short and J 4 bases short, with 18 bases between. The CDR3 DNA reads as TGTGCCAGCAGTGAAAGAAATACGGCCGGTTCTTACAATGAGCAGTTCTTC. It specifies CASSERNTAGSYNEQFF.

This sequence joins TRBV15 and TRBJ2-1; 9 bases fit TRBD1. Germline V gives CDR1 LNHNV, CDR2 YYDKDF (reference sequence). V lost 8 bases, J lost 1 base, and 12 bases stayed unmatched. The CDR3 is 17 residues long. CDR3 sequence (DNA): TGTGCCACCGGGACAGGGAGCCTTAGCGAATCCTACAATGAGCAGTTCTTC. It is translated as CATGTGSLSESYNEQFF.

The chain uses TRBV5-8 and TRBJ1-1; 7 bases agree with TRBD1. This CDR3 contains 14 residues. V shed 4 bases, J shed 1 base, and the junction held 4 bases outside the gene matches. In germline, CDR1 is SGHTS, CDR2 YDEGEE. The CDR3 here is CASSLGQENTEAFF. CDR3 DNA: TGTGCCAGCAGCCTCGGACAGGAGAACACTGAAGCTTTCTTT.

J is TRBJ2-7 and V is TRBV5-4; TRBD2 aligns across 8 bases. The J segment lost 3 bases and the V segment lost 6 bases, leaving 11 bases of the junction unmatched. This CDR3 region has 15 residues. The germline V gene has CDR1 SGHNT and CDR2 YYREEE (reference sequence). CDR3 DNA sequence: TGTGCCAGCAATCGCGGCGGGAGGACTAACTACGAGCAGTACTTC. This sequence encodes CASNRGGRTNYEQYF.

CDR3 bases: TGCGCCAGCAGCCAAGATTCACAGGGGGGCTCGAACACTGAAGCTTTCTTT. Its protein product is CASSQDSQGGSNTEAFF. The J gene is TRBJ1-1, the V gene TRBV4-3; 8 positions match TRBD1. The CDR3 has 17 amino acids. The germline V gene has CDR1 LGHNA and CDR2 YSLEER. With V trimmed by 0 bases and J by 1 base, 7 bases remained unmatched.

This clone has more than one count but fewer than ten. The chain has TRBV19 and TRBJ1-1; D remains unclear. CDR1 is LNHDA, CDR2 SQIVND, per germline (reference sequence). With 5 bases removed from V and 3 bases from J, the gap between germline ends came to 7 bases. The CDR3 contains 12 residues. The CDR3 DNA is TGTGCCAGTAGTCCATCTTACACTGAAGCTTTCTTT. It is translated as CASSPSYTEAFF. The full variable domain, rest sourced from reference TRBV19 and TRBJ1-1, is DGGITQSPKYLFRKEGQNVTLSCEQNLNHDAMYWYRQDPGQGLRLIYYSQIVNDFQKGDIAEGYSVSREKKESFPLTVTSAQKNPTAFYLCASSPSYTEAFFGQGTRLTVV.

Ten or more counts support this clone. The sample has other DNA sequences that encode this CDR3 too. The chain employs TRBV2 and TRBJ2-7; perhaps TRBD2 as D (6 bases). This CDR3 is built from 14 residues. Trimming shortened V by 7 bases and J by 1 base, and 14 bases separated the two germline ends. Germline CDR1 is SNHLY and CDR2 is FYNNEI. DNA for the CDR3: TGTGCCAGCAAGTTCCGGGACTTGTCCTACGAGCAGTACTTC. Protein sequence: CASKFRDLSYEQYF.

Turning to this clone: A far larger clone is one base from this, pointing to a likely read error. The chain combines TRBV4-2 with TRBJ2-3; 9 bases are a match to TRBD2. The CDR3 has 16 residues. Germline V lookup: CDR1 LGHNA, CDR2 YNFKEQ. J was trimmed by 5 bases and V by 5 bases; bases with no gene match: 11. The CDR3 region has the DNA TGTGCCAGCAGCGCCCGTCCAGCGGGAGGAGGAGATACGCAGTATTTT. Protein: CASSARPAGGGDTQYF.

V is TRBV19 and J is TRBJ2-3; 11 positions agree with TRBD2. V was pared by 4 bases and J by 6 bases, with 6 bases of the junction left unmatched. Germline CDR1 LNHDA, CDR2 SQIVND (reference sequence). The length of the CDR3 is 15 residues. Here the CDR3 DNA reads TGTGCCAGTAGTAGCACTAGCGGGAGTGTGGATACGCAGTATTTT. It specifies CASSSTSGSVDTQYF.

The chain combines TRBV30 with TRBJ1-2; no reliable D call. There are 13 residues in the CDR3. V dropped 3 bases and J dropped 5 bases, with 13 bases sitting between them. Germline values: CDR1 GTSNPN, CDR2 SVGIG (reference sequence). As DNA, the CDR3 is TGTGCCTGGAGAGATAGTCGATGGTATGGCTACACCTTC. Amino acids: CAWRDSRWYGYTF.

The chain uses TRBV6-1 and TRBJ2-3, with a weak D call TRBD1 (7 bases). CDR3 length: 16 amino acids. CDR1 and CDR2 from the germline V gene are MNHNS and SASEGT. V lost 4 bases to trimming and J lost 1 base, with 15 bases between them. CDR3 sequence reads: CASSANRGGGTDTQYF. The CDR3 coding sequence is TGTGCCAGCAGTGCGAACAGGGGCGGGGGCACAGATACGCAGTATTTT.

The chain has TRBV28 and TRBJ2-3; D unresolved. This CDR3 has 11 residues. Germline assignment: CDR1 MDHEN and CDR2 SYDVKM. Between the trimmed V and J ends, which lost 10 bases and 3 bases, there was a span of 8 bases. CDR3 protein: CAITNTDTQYF. DNA for the CDR3: TGTGCCATTACAAATACAGATACGCAGTATTTT.

For this clone: Other DNA sequences in this sample translate to the same CDR3. The rearrangement links TRBV7-9 to TRBJ1-4; tentative D call: TRBD1 (6 bases). Per germline, CDR1 SEHNR and CDR2 FQNEAQ (reference sequence). Trimming stripped 3 bases from V and 0 bases from J, with 14 bases between. The CDR3 is made up of 17 amino acids. CDR3 bases: TGTGCCAGCAGCTTGGGCCAGGGGATACCAACTAATGAAAAACTGTTTTTT. Translating it yields CASSLGQGIPTNEKLFF. Full variable domain (missing parts from reference TRBV7-9 and TRBJ1-4): DTGVSQNPRHKITKRGQNVTFRCDPISEHNRLYWYRQTLGQGPEFLTYFQNEAQLEKSRLLSDRFSAERPKGSFSTLEIQRTEQGDSAMYLCASSLGQGIPTNEKLFFGSGTQLSVL.

V usage is TRBV28 and J usage is TRBJ2-5; the match to TRBD2 covers 9 bases. The ends lost 6 bases at V and 4 bases at J; junction bases unmatched: 9. The CDR3 loop spans 15 amino acids. Germline assignment: CDR1 MDHEN and CDR2 SYDVKM. The CDR3 bases are TGTGCCAGCAGGTCCCCGGCGGGAGGGAGAGAGACCCAGTACTTC. Protein: CASRSPAGGRETQYF.

This clone appeared a few times. The chain recombines TRBV28 with TRBJ1-5; 8 nucleotides agree with TRBD1. With V trimmed by 3 bases and J by 4 bases, 5 bases remained unmatched. The CDR3 spans 15 residues. Germline CDR1 MDHEN, CDR2 SYDVKM. CDR3: CASSFARGLNQPQHF. DNA of the CDR3: TGTGCCAGCAGTTTTGCCAGGGGGCTTAATCAGCCCCAGCATTTT.

This clone came up a few times. The V and J genes are TRBV28 and TRBJ2-7; unclear D gene. The germline gives CDR1 MDHEN, CDR2 SYDVKM. This CDR3 contains 12 residues. The ends were cut back, 4 bases at V and 5 bases at J, with 9 bases in the middle. This chain's CDR3 is CASSSSPHEQYF. The CDR3 DNA reads as TGTGCCAGCAGTTCCTCCCCCCACGAGCAGTACTTC. Full variable domain (missing parts from reference TRBV28 and TRBJ2-7): DVKVTQSSRYLVKRTGEKVFLECVQDMDHENMFWYRQDPGLGLRLIYFSYDVKMKEKGDIPEGYSVSREKKERFSLILESASTNQTSMYLCASSSSPHEQYFGPGTRLTVT.